This section outlines one T cell receptor beta chain sequence together with its context. This clonotype was seen repeatedly, ten times or more. Its antigen is still unknown. Base qualities were left out, and no much larger clone turns up one base away. The data were obtained in a study of identical twins (dated by TCRdb to the mid-2010s). Regarding the study in general: To test whether fetal clonotypes persist, the study used deep sequencing on TCR alpha and beta repertoires from monozygotic twins, unrelated adults of various ages, and cord blood. To rule out contamination, replicate twin experiments were performed at different times with different library preparation protocols. The study at large found these results: A weaker excess of twin sharing was found in beta out-of-frame sequences because the signal-to-noise ratio was lowered by fewer shared sequences. Out-of-frame TCR alpha sequences shared between twins showed an excess of low generation-probability sequences compared with coincidental sharing between unrelated individuals. Because the same donors could not be followed over many years, the conclusions relied on cross-sectional statistical analysis. In monozygotic twins, out-of-frame TCR alpha sharing was systematically underestimated by recombination models, although the models agreed with sharing between unrelated individuals. Fewer insertions were carried by abundant cord blood beta clonotypes; a weaker similar trend was observed in young adult naive repertoires, while no such trend was observed in memory repertoires. Invariant T cells such as MAIT and iNKT could partly confound zero-insertion analyses, though diverse VJ usage argued against this for most clonotypes.

Only healthy Caucasian donors were included. Miltenyi CD45RO+ enrichment and human naive T-cell isolation kits were used to isolate memory (CD45RO+) and naive T cells from PBMC. Germline trimming: 3 bases from V, 1 base from J; junction bases outside gene matches: 3. The CDR3, from cysteine to phenylalanine, totals 15 residues. Only the CDR3 portion is preserved as DNA: 45 bases, with reading frame beginning at the first base. Sequences KGHDR (CDR1) and SFDVKD (CDR2) are obtained from the germline V gene. Libraries were prepared through 5' RACE. Sequenced on an Illumina HiSeq 2000. Template switching added a universal primer binding site, and the final cDNA carried a unique molecular identifier that allowed TCR cDNA molecules to be counted accurately. Specific primers in the conserved constant-segment region were used to synthesize first-strand cDNA for the TCR alpha and beta chains. To control for contamination, every cDNA library was double barcoded, receiving both a SMART-Mk sample barcode and Illumina barcodes. TruSeq adapter sequences and Illumina sample barcodes were added in two successive PCR steps. The Illumina HiSeq platform was used with custom primers to sequence TCR alpha and beta cDNA libraries. In the paper's pipeline: Raw reads were processed with MiGEC to extract unique molecular identifiers, and MiXCR was used to determine CDR3 positions. Recombination models were inferred per individual with the repgenHMM and IGoR tools using an EM algorithm. The tcR package in R was used for shared clonotype analysis, with sharing normalized by the product of cloneset sizes. To study raw recombination without the effects of thymic and clonal selection, out-of-frame nonproductive sequences were analyzed. TCRdb reprocessing: public reads trimmed at Q25 with fastp, clones called with MiXCR, in-frame beta chains kept. One record per CDR3 amino acid sequence lists the most common genes and DNA. The V and J calls follow TCRdb's processing rather than the paper's. The sample table records approximately 150,000 distinct CDR3 sequences; around 3.5% of these occur just once. The ten largest clones represent more than 7% of the sample.

The rearranged segments are TRBV24-1 and TRBJ2-5, with 8 bases in between that match TRBD1. The TCR comes from a man aged 18 to 29 in good health. The sample comprised memory T cells sorted from blood. The cell subset or site label here, explained by the study, means: CD45RO+ enriched T cells. CDR3 sequence: CATSDAQGGQETQYF. The DNA sequence is as follows: TGTGCCACCAGTGATGCACAGGGGGGCCAAGAGACCCAGTACTTC.